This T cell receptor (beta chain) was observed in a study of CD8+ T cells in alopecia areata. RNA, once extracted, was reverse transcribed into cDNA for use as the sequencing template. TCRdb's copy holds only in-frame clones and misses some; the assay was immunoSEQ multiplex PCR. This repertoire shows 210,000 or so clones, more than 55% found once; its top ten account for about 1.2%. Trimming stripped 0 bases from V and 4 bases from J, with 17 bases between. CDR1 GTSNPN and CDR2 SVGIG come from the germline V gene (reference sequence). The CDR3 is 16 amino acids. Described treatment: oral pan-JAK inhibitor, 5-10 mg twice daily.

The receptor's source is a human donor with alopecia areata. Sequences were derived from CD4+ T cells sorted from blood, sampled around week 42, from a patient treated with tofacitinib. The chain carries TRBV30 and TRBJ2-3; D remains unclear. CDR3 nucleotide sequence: TGTGCCTGGAGTGTAATACTTCCGCTATCGGCAGATACGCAGTATTTT. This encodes CAWSVILPLSADTQYF.